The 2 T cell receptor beta chains given below trace back to one sample, sequenced in a study of tumor and adjacent non-tumor tissue in lung cancer. No cell sorting was done before RNA was extracted from the tissue. Distant lung tissue was collected more than 3 cm away from the tumor edge. Three rounds of nested PCR, following a modified ARM-PCR protocol, produced the TCRbeta library. TCRdb analysed the multiplex PCR reads with MiXCR anew, one entry per CDR3 protein. The data hold tens of thousands of distinct CDR3 sequences, with around 70% observed a single time. Sequenced sample: distant non-tumor lung tissue. All receptors derive from a woman aged 45 to 65 with non-small cell lung cancer.

The rearrangement uses TRBV20-1 and TRBJ2-7; TRBD2 aligns across 8 bases. The CDR3 spans 18 residues. Trimming removed 4 bases from V and 4 bases from J; junction bases left unmatched: 21. Looked up from germline, CDR1 is DFQATT and CDR2 is SNEGSKA (reference sequence). The CDR3 sequence is CSANRPRTSFRERYEQYF. DNA of the CDR3: TGCAGTGCTAACCGGCCGAGGACTAGCTTCAGGGAGCGGTACGAGCAGTACTTC.

With regard to this clonotype: Mismatch with germline at one junction end may stem from a read error. The J gene is TRBJ2-7, the V gene TRBV4-1; 8 nucleotides line up with TRBD2. CDR3 length: 16 residues. Germline V CDR1 and CDR2: MGHRA, YSYEKL. CDR3 bases: TGCGCCAACAGCCACACACTAGCGGACCCTTCCTACGAGCAGTACTTC. Translating gives CANSHTLADPSYEQYF.